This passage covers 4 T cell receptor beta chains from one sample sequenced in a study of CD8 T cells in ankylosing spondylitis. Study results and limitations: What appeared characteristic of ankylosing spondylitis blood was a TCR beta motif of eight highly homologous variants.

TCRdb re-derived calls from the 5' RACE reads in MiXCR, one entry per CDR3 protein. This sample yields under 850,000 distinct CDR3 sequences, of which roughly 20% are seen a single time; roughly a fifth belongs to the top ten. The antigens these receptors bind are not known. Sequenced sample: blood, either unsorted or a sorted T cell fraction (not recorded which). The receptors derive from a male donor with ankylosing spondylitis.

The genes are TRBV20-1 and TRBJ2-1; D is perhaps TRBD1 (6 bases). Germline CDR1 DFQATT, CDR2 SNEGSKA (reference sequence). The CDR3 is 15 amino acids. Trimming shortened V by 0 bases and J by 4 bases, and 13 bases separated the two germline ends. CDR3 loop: CSARDRTGLYNEQFF. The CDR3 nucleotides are TGCAGTGCTAGAGATCGAACAGGGTTATACAATGAGCAGTTCTTC.

This CDR3 is CASTPGHLNTGELFF. CDR3 nucleotide sequence: TGTGCCAGCACCCCGGGGCATCTGAACACCGGGGAGCTGTTTTTT. The chain couples TRBV12-3 or TRBV12-4 to TRBJ2-2; perhaps D is TRBD1 or TRBD2 (5 bases each). Trimming took off 7 bases at V and 1 base at J, with 13 bases between the two ends. This CDR3 region has 15 residues.

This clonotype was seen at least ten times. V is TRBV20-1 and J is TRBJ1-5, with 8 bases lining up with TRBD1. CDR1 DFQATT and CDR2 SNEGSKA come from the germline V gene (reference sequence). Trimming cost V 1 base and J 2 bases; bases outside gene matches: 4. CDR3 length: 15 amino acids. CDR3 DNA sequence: TGCAGTGCTAGAGCAGGGGGCGCTGGCAATCAGCCCCAGCATTTT. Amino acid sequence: CSARAGGAGNQPQHF.

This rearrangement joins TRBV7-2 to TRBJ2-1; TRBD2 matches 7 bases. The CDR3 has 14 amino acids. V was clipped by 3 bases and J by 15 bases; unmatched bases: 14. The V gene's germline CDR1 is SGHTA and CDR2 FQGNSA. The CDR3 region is CASSFSSGGSHGFF. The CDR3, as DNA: TGTGCCAGCAGCTTTAGTAGCGGCGGGAGTCATGGGTTCTTC.